This TCR beta chain was identified during a study of T cells expressing NK-cell markers. The CDR3 length is 14 residues. CDR1 and CDR2 from the germline V gene are SGHDN and FVKESK. The authors generated TCR beta cDNA through 5'RACE template switching with UMIs. With the 5' RACE reads reprocessed, TCRdb shows one record per CDR3 protein and no DNA. The specimen's table records 200,000 to 300,000 distinct CDR3 sequences. The rearrangement uses TRBV14 and TRBJ2-7; TCRdb indicates TRBD1, and absent DNA this call remains unverified. The material sequenced was blood T cells: a sorted CD56 or NKG2C T cell subset, CD4+ or CD8+ T cells, or bulk PBMC T cells (not recorded which). The TCR was taken from a woman aged 18 to 69 in good health. The CDR3 loop is CASSRDRITYEQYF.